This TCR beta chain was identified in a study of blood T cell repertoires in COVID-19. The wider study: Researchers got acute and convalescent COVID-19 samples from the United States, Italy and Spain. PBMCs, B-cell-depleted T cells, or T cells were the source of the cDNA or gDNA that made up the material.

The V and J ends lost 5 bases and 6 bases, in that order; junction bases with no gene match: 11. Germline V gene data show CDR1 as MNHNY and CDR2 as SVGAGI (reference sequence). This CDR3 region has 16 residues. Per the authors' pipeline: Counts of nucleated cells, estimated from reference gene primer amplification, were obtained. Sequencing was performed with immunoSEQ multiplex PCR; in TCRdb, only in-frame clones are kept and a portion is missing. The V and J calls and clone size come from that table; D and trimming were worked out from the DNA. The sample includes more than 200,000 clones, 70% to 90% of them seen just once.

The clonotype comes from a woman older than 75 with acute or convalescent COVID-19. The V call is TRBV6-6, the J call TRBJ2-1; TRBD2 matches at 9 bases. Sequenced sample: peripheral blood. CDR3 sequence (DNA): TGTGCCAGCAGTCAGCCGGGGGGTAGCGGGAGCAATGAGCAGTTCTTC. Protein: CASSQPGGSGSNEQFF.